The following is a T cell receptor beta chain sequence with its context. Antigen: not known. These data are taken from a study of T cells in Graves' hyperthyroidism and ophthalmopathy. Amplified TCR beta CDR3 regions came from RNA transcripts. The primer set for the first-round RT-PCR of the TCR CDR3 was HTBI. Via MiXCR, TCRdb re-called the multiplex PCR reads, giving one row per CDR3 protein. The sample shows about 720,000 distinct CDR3 sequences, over 15% of them seen only once. Whole-study findings and limits: Ophthalmopathy could be told apart from stable hyperthyroidism with a 13 V-J model.

Hyperthyroidism, newly diagnosed and lasting under 2 months, affected patients aged 18 to 65. Diagnosing involved the use of clinical symptoms, serum thyroxine and TRAb, thyroid ultrasound and orbital computed tomography. The authors took PBMCs from roughly 9.5 ml fresh peripheral blood. This CDR3 has 16 amino acids. CDR1 is LNHDA and CDR2 is SQIVND in the germline V gene (reference sequence). The ends lost 6 bases at V and 6 bases at J; junction bases unmatched: 13. This chain joins TRBV19 and TRBJ1-5; 8 nucleotides line up with TRBD1. The source is a woman aged 50 to 60 with Graves' hyperthyroidism that later progressed to Graves' ophthalmopathy. The sample was blood. The CDR3 coding sequence is TGTGCCAGTAGCTCAGGGGGCGCGGAGGTGGGTCAGCCCCAGCATTTT. Translating it yields CASSSGGAEVGQPQHF.